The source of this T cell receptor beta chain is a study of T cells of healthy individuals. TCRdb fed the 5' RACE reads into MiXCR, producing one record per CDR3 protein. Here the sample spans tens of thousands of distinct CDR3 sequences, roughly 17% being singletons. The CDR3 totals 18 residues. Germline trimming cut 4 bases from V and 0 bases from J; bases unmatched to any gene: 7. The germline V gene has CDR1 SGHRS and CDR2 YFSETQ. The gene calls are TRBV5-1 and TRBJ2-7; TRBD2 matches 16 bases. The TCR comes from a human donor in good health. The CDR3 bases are TGCGCCAGCAGCCCGGGACTAGCGGGGGGGCCCAGCTCCTACGAGCAGTACTTC. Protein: CASSPGLAGGPSSYEQYF.